The 26 T cell receptor beta chains listed next were all sequenced from one sample in a study of response to subunit inactivated influenza vaccine. MiXCR was run by TCRdb on the RT-PCR reads, yielding one entry per CDR3 protein. This table has 500,000 or so distinct CDR3 sequences, 15% to 20% appearing once. The sample here was CD4+ T cells sorted from PBMCs, taken less than 30 months after vaccination. The receptors were gathered from a man between 50 and 69 years old who received an inactivated influenza vaccine.

V and J are TRBV3-1 and TRBJ2-6; D remains unclear. The CDR3 is 10 residues long. V was shortened by 10 bases and J by 2 bases, with 0 bases between the two germline ends. Germline V gene data show CDR1 as LGHDT and CDR2 as YNNKEL (reference sequence). CDR3 sequence (DNA): TGTGCCACTGGGGCCAACGTCCTGACTTTC. This encodes CATGANVLTF.

This chain uses TRBV5-5 with TRBJ2-7, with D uncertain. Germline V gives CDR1 SGHKS, CDR2 YYEKEE (reference sequence). V lost 7 bases and J 1 base, leaving 12 bases between the germline ends. This CDR3 comprises 13 residues. The CDR3 is CASGWRWSYEQYF. The CDR3 coding sequence is TGTGCCAGCGGCTGGAGATGGTCCTACGAGCAGTACTTC.

This clonotype was seen a handful of times. The gene calls are TRBV20-1 and TRBJ2-1; maybe TRBD2 (6 bases). Germline V gene sequence: CDR1 DFQATT, CDR2 SNEGSKA (reference sequence). The CDR3 has 15 residues. Trimming shortened V by 8 bases and J by 5 bases, and 22 bases separated the two germline ends. The CDR3 spells CSPTRWISGNNEQFF. CDR3 coding DNA: TGCAGTCCTACCCGTTGGATTAGCGGAAACAATGAGCAGTTCTTC.

This chain links TRBV29-1 with TRBJ2-5, with 7 bases aligning to TRBD2. The germline V gene encodes CDR1 SQVTM and CDR2 ANQGSEA. V shed 6 bases and J 5 bases; nucleotides not matched to a gene: 9. The CDR3 loop spans 13 amino acids. CDR3 nucleotide sequence: TGCAGCGTCCTACCTGAGCGGGGCGAGACCCAGTACTTC. It is translated as CSVLPERGETQYF.

The sample holds a few counts of this clonotype. The chain couples TRBV5-1 to TRBJ2-7; no clear D. Germline CDR1 and CDR2: SGHRS and YFSETQ. The V gene lost 4 bases and the J gene lost 4 bases, with 21 bases spanning the gap. CDR3 length: 16 residues. CDR3 sequence: CASSPTPLAAYYEQYF. CDR3 nucleotide sequence: TGCGCCAGCAGCCCAACCCCGCTGGCAGCTTATTACGAGCAGTACTTC.

The chain uses TRBV15 and TRBJ1-6; D remains ambiguous. CDR3 length equals 14 residues. V was cut by 3 bases and J by 9 bases, with 12 bases left in between. CDR1 and CDR2 (germline): LNHNV, YYDKDF (reference sequence). CDR3 nucleotides: TGTGCCACCAGCAGGACCCAGGCGGGTTCACCCCTCCACTTT. This translates into CATSRTQAGSPLHF.

This chain uses TRBV20-1 with TRBJ2-3, with D tentatively TRBD2 (6 bases). Trimming cost V 3 bases and J 4 bases, with 11 bases left between them. Per germline, CDR1 DFQATT and CDR2 SNEGSKA (reference sequence). The CDR3 has 13 residues. CDR3 in DNA: TGCAGTGCTAGGGCGGGGTTGGCAGATACGCAGTATTTT. Residues: CSARAGLADTQYF.

This clonotype was seen at least ten times. The chain recombines TRBV10-3 with TRBJ2-7; no clear D. Germline V CDR1 and CDR2: ENHRY, SYGVKD. This CDR3 has 11 residues. Trimming left V 2 bases short and J 5 bases short, with 4 bases between. Here the CDR3 reads CAISEGDEQYF. CDR3 nucleotides: TGTGCCATCAGTGAGGGTGACGAGCAGTACTTC.

The chain carries TRBV18 and TRBJ1-2; D is ambiguous. The ends were cut back, 1 base at V and 5 bases at J, with 8 bases in the middle. This CDR3 has 13 residues. Germline CDR1 KGHSH, CDR2 LQKENI. CDR3 sequence: CASSPQFDYGYTF. In DNA, the CDR3 is TGTGCCAGCTCACCACAGTTCGATTATGGCTACACCTTC.

This clonotype was recorded only once. V gene TRBV20-1 combines with J gene TRBJ2-3; the D is unclear. The CDR3 sequence is 15 residues long. V dropped 5 bases and J dropped 3 bases, with 18 bases sitting between them. Germline V gives CDR1 DFQATT, CDR2 SNEGSKA (reference sequence). The CDR3 DNA reads as TGCAGTGCTTTAGCCGATAACTCAGTAACAGATACGCAGTATTTT. It yields the protein CSALADNSVTDTQYF.

This chain uses TRBV20-1 with TRBJ2-1, with 10 bases lining up with TRBD2. With 4 bases clipped from V and 9 bases from J, the junction kept 9 bases outside the gene matches. The CDR3 is 14 amino acids. CDR1 is DFQATT and CDR2 is SNEGSKA in the germline V gene (reference sequence). CDR3 DNA sequence: TGCAGTGCTATCAGCGGGAGGGCCCTCGCTGAGCAGTTCTTC. This gives the protein CSAISGRALAEQFF.

In its sample, this clonotype was seen a few times. The gene calls are TRBV11-1 and TRBJ2-3; tentative D call: TRBD1 (6 bases). Trimming removed 5 bases at V and 2 bases at J, with 14 bases between. The CDR3 loop spans 15 amino acids. The germline V gene has CDR1 SGHAT and CDR2 FQDESV (reference sequence). CDR3 in amino acids: CASSTKTGTTDTQYF. The CDR3 nucleotides read TGTGCCAGCAGCACCAAAACAGGGACCACAGATACGCAGTATTTT.

V gene TRBV7-9 combines with J gene TRBJ2-5; D is ambiguous. CDR1 and CDR2 from the germline V gene are SEHNR and FQNEAQ (reference sequence). The CDR3 totals 13 residues. The V and J ends lost 4 bases and 0 bases respectively, with 6 bases between them. CDR3 in DNA: TGTGCCAGCAGCTCGACATACCAAGAGACCCAGTACTTC. Protein sequence: CASSSTYQETQYF.

V and J are TRBV20-1 and TRBJ2-7; 9 bases are shared with TRBD1. V was clipped by 2 bases and J by 6 bases; unmatched bases: 11. The germline gives CDR1 DFQATT, CDR2 SNEGSKA (reference sequence). The CDR3 is 15 amino acids. The CDR3 coding sequence is TGCAGTGCTAGACCACGGACAGGGGACGAGGTCGAGCAGTACTTC. It specifies CSARPRTGDEVEQYF.

This clonotype was picked up a small number of times. J is TRBJ2-3 and V is TRBV13; 16 bases align to TRBD2. V was pared by 5 bases and J by 4 bases, with 3 bases of the junction left unmatched. The germline CDR1 and CDR2 sequences are PRHDT and FYEKMQ (reference sequence). CDR3 size: 16 residues. As DNA, the CDR3 is TGTGCCAGCAGCGTGGGACTAGCGGGAGGGCCAGATACGCAGTATTTT. Its translation is CASSVGLAGGPDTQYF.

This clonotype has a count of ten or more. V and J are TRBV7-2 and TRBJ2-7; 10 bases align to TRBD2. This CDR3 has 16 residues. Germline-derived CDR1 and CDR2 are SGHTA and FQGNSA. Trimming at V came to 2 bases and at J to 6 bases, leaving 10 bases not matched to a gene. The CDR3 loop is CASSLRPSSGGLEQYF. The CDR3 nucleotides are TGTGCCAGCAGCTTAAGGCCCTCTAGCGGGGGTCTCGAGCAGTACTTC.

This clonotype was seen at least ten times. The gene calls are TRBV7-9 and TRBJ2-4; TRBD1 agrees at 8 bases. The CDR3 contains 15 residues. With 2 bases clipped from V and 5 bases from J, the junction kept 5 bases outside the gene matches. Germline CDR1 is SEHNR and CDR2 is FQNEAQ (reference sequence). CDR3 bases: TGTGCCAGCAGCTTATCGGCAGGGGGCGAAAACATTCAGTACTTC. Its protein is CASSLSAGGENIQYF.

The gene calls are TRBV4-2 and TRBJ2-7; D is uncertain. The V end was cut by 4 bases, the J end by 7 bases, with 20 bases between. Germline V gene data show CDR1 as LGHNA and CDR2 as YNFKEQ. The length of the CDR3 is 15 residues. The CDR3 DNA reads TGTGCCAGCAGCCCCCGCGTTGGTCCCGTGAAGGAGCAGTACTTC. This translates into CASSPRVGPVKEQYF.

This clonotype was recorded a few times. The chain combines TRBV5-4 with TRBJ2-2; the match to TRBD1 covers 7 bases. Germline V lookup: CDR1 SGHNT, CDR2 YYREEE (reference sequence). The CDR3 loop spans 16 amino acids. The trim removed 4 bases at V and 4 bases at J, leaving 10 bases unmatched. The CDR3 sequence is CASSGGQLVFTGELFF. The CDR3 DNA reads as TGTGCCAGCAGCGGGGGACAGCTTGTTTTCACCGGGGAGCTGTTTTTT.

The V and J genes are TRBV19 and TRBJ1-6, with 7 bases that match TRBD1. The trim removed 4 bases at V and 7 bases at J, leaving 4 bases unmatched. This CDR3 contains 14 residues. CDR1 LNHDA and CDR2 SQIVND come from the germline V gene (reference sequence). CDR3 sequence reads: CASSTRDSNSPLHF. In DNA, the CDR3 is TGTGCCAGTAGTACACGGGACAGCAATTCACCCCTCCACTTT.

This clonotype occurred a few times. The chain combines TRBV10-3 with TRBJ2-2; 11 positions agree with TRBD2. Germline V gene lookup returns CDR1 ENHRY and CDR2 SYGVKD. The CDR3 sequence is 16 residues long. The J segment lost 0 bases and the V segment lost 6 bases, leaving 3 bases of the junction unmatched. The CDR3 protein is CAIRASGGSNTGELFF. DNA for the CDR3: TGTGCCATCAGGGCTAGCGGGGGGTCGAACACCGGGGAGCTGTTTTTT.

The chain employs TRBV5-1 and TRBJ2-5, with a possible D match to TRBD1 (5 bases). With 9 bases removed from V and 1 base from J, the gap between germline ends came to 16 bases. The CDR3 consists of 14 residues. Germline V CDR1 and CDR2: SGHRS, YFSETQ. CDR3 in DNA: TGCGCCACCTCGAACCCTGGGGCCCAAGAGACCCAGTACTTC. Protein product: CATSNPGAQETQYF.

This chain joins TRBV7-3 and TRBJ2-1, with D uncertain. The CDR3 runs 19 residues. Germline CDR1 reads SGHTA; CDR2 reads FQGTGA. Trimming shortened V by 4 bases and J by 3 bases, and 25 bases separated the two germline ends. The CDR3 spells CASSSNVAFLPLGYNEQFF. CDR3 nucleotide sequence: TGTGCCAGCAGCTCTAATGTCGCCTTTCTCCCCCTCGGCTACAATGAGCAGTTCTTC.

This clonotype has more than one count but fewer than ten. The rearrangement uses TRBV20-1 and TRBJ1-2; tentatively, D is TRBD1 (5 bases). There are 14 residues in the CDR3. Trimming left V 1 base short and J 5 bases short, with 14 bases between. Per the germline V gene, CDR1 is DFQATT and CDR2 is SNEGSKA (reference sequence). As DNA, the CDR3 is TGCAGTGCTAGAGGCCGGGGGTTGGCGTATGGCTACACCTTC. Translating it yields CSARGRGLAYGYTF.

This clonotype was counted between two and nine times. This CDR3 is CASRRQGWTGELFF. In DNA, the CDR3 is TGTGCCAGCAGGAGACAGGGATGGACCGGGGAGCTGTTTTTT. The V gene is TRBV6-1, the J gene TRBJ2-2; 7 bases map to TRBD1. The CDR3 loop spans 14 amino acids. The J segment lost 5 bases and the V segment lost 6 bases, leaving 6 bases of the junction unmatched. Germline CDR1 reads MNHNS; CDR2 reads SASEGT.

The CDR3 loop reads CASSSRDRNYGYTF. CDR3 DNA sequence: TGTGCCAGCAGCTCCCGGGACAGAAACTATGGCTACACCTTC. The genes are TRBV5-4 and TRBJ1-2, with TRBD1 matching over 7 bases. J was trimmed by 2 bases and V by 3 bases; bases with no gene match: 4. The CDR3 extends over 14 amino acids. The germline V gene encodes CDR1 SGHNT and CDR2 YYREEE (reference sequence).